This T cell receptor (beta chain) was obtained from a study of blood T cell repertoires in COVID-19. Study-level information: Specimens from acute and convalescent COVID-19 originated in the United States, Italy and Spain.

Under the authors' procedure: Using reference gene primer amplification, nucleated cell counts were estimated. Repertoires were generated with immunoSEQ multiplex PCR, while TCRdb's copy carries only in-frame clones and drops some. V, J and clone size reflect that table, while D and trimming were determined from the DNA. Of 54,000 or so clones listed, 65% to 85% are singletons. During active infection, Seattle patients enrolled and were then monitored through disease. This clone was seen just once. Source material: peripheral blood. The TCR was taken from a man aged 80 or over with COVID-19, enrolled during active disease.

In DNA, the CDR3 is TGTGCCAGCAGCCACCGAGGCGGGCAGGCAGATACGCAGTATTTT. It yields the protein CASSHRGGQADTQYF. The gene calls are TRBV5-4 and TRBJ2-3; D might be TRBD2 (5 bases). V lost 4 bases and J lost 4, with 16 bases in between. Germline values: CDR1 SGHNT, CDR2 YYREEE (reference sequence). The CDR3 loop spans 15 amino acids.